The present T cell receptor (beta chain) was sequenced within a study of brain T cells in children with intractable seizures. Sequencing was performed with immunoSEQ multiplex PCR; in TCRdb, only in-frame clones are kept and a portion is missing. The data contain 110,000 or so clones, roughly 94% of them seen just once; the ten biggest clones take up about 4%. For this clone: Its antigen is currently unknown. Other DNA sequences of this sample code for an identical CDR3.

Notes on the study in general: Clones missing pre-surgery may reflect undersampling of that blood sample. HCMV serostatus was not known, and viral specificity came from CDR3 similarity only.

Sequencing was limited to surgery cases with top T cell transcript signatures in brain tissue. J lost 3 bases, V lost 5 bases, and 1 base had no gene match. The CDR3 covers 13 residues. The germline CDR1 and CDR2 sequences are SEHNR and FQNEAQ (reference sequence). Sample: peripheral blood, taken at surgery. The TCR was taken from a boy younger than two with hemimegalencephaly and intractable seizures. The chain uses TRBV7-9 and TRBJ2-3, with 8 bases lining up with TRBD2. The CDR3 reads CASSPGGTDTQYF. The CDR3 DNA reads as TGTGCCAGCAGCCCGGGGGGGACAGATACGCAGTATTTT.